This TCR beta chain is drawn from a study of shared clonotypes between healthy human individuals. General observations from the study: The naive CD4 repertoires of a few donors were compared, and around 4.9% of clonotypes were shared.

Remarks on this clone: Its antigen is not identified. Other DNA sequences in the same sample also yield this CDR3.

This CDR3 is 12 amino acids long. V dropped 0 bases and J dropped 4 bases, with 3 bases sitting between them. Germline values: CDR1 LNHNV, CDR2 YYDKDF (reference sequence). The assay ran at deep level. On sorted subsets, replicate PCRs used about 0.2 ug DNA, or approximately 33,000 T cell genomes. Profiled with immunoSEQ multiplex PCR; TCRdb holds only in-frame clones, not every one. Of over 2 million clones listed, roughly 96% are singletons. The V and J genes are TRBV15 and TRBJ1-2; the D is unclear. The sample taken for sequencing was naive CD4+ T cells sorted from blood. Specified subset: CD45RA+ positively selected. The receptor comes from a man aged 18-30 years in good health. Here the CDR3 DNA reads TGTGCCACCAGCAGAGACAGCTATGGCTACACCTTC. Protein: CATSRDSYGYTF.